A selection of T cell receptor beta chains follows, all from one sample in a study of blood T cell repertoires in COVID-19. Method: immunoSEQ multiplex PCR; TCRdb's copy keeps in-frame clones and lacks some. The sample includes about 160,000 clones, approximately 80% seen only once; the top ten take around 6%. The sample consisted of PBMCs or T cells enriched from blood (not recorded which). The receptors originated from a man between 35 and 55 years old who had recovered from COVID-19. The CDR3 runs from the conserved cysteine through the conserved F or W. Each record gives: CDR3 DNA, CDR3 protein, clone size, CDR3 length, V gene, J gene, D gene. A D gene is named only where the DNA matches it firmly. Clone size is stated in some rows and not others, as once, few, many or a class when expanded.

TGCGCCAGCAGCCAACCCAGGGTAAGGGGGTCGTATGGCTACACCTTC	CASSQPRVRGSYGYTF	NA	16	TRBV4-1	TRBJ1-2	NA
TGTGCCAGCAGTTACCCGACTAGCGGGGCTAGCACAGATACGCAGTATTTT	CASSYPTSGASTDTQYF	NA	17	TRBV6-2/TRBV6-3	TRBJ2-3	TRBD2
TGTGCCAGCAGCTTCAGCGGAGATGGCTACACCTTC	CASSFSGDGYTF	NA	12	TRBV5-4	TRBJ1-2	NA
TGTGCCAGTGGAAAATATGCGGGTGGACAGAAAAATCAGCCCCAGCATTTT	CASGKYAGGQKNQPQHF	NA	17	TRBV19	TRBJ1-5	NA
TGCGCCAGCAGCTTGTCCCTGACTAGCGGGGGCACAGATACGCAGTATTTT	CASSLSLTSGGTDTQYF	NA	17	TRBV5-1	TRBJ2-3	TRBD2
TGTGCCAGCAGCTCTCAGTCTCCAGGGCTCCTGGGTCTGACTTTC	CASSSQSPGLLGLTF	NA	15	TRBV7-8	TRBJ2-6	NA
TGTGCCAGTAGGGTTACAGACCAAGAGACCCAGTACTTC	CASRVTDQETQYF	NA	13	TRBV19	TRBJ2-5	NA
TGTGCCAGTAGTATGGCTTTTGGGGGGTCGTCAGGCCGGCTCACTGAAGCTTTCTTT	CASSMAFGGSSGRLTEAFF	NA	19	TRBV19	TRBJ1-1	NA
TGTGCCAGCAGTACAGGTGATTATGGCTACACCTTC	CASSTGDYGYTF	NA	12	TRBV6-5	TRBJ1-2	NA
TGCGCCAGCAGCTCGCAGGTTGGGAGCGACACTGAAGCTTTCTTT	CASSSQVGSDTEAFF	NA	15	TRBV5-1	TRBJ1-1	NA
TGTGCCAGCAGCCAAGATCGCCAGGTCGGAGGGAAAAACGAGCAGTACTTC	CASSQDRQVGGKNEQYF	NA	17	TRBV4-2	TRBJ2-7	NA
TGTGCCAGCAGCTTAGAGAGGGGACAGGGACGGACCGGGGCCAACGTCCTGACTTTC	CASSLERGQGRTGANVLTF	NA	19	TRBV11-2	TRBJ2-6	TRBD1
TGTGCCAGCAGCTACCGAGGGGACAGGGTCTTCGAGCAGTACTTC	CASSYRGDRVFEQYF	NA	15	TRBV7-9	TRBJ2-7	TRBD1
TGTGCCAGCACCCCACAGGGGGGAGTTACCACTGAAGCTTTCTTT	CASTPQGGVTTEAFF	NA	15	TRBV6-6	TRBJ1-1	TRBD1
TGCGCCAGCAGCTTGTCCGAGAGCCCCGGGGAGCTGTTTTTT	CASSLSESPGELFF	NA	14	TRBV5-1	TRBJ2-2	NA
TGTGCCAGCAGTTATGGACAGGGGGATACCGGGGAGCTGTTTTTT	CASSYGQGDTGELFF	NA	15	TRBV6-8	TRBJ2-2	TRBD1
TGTGCCAGCAGCGTCGGTTCCGTATACGAGCAGTACTTC	CASSVGSVYEQYF	NA	13	TRBV5-4	TRBJ2-7	NA
TGCGCCAGCAGCCTGGGGACAGACCTGAACACTGAAGCTTTCTTT	CASSLGTDLNTEAFF	NA	15	TRBV5-1	TRBJ1-1	TRBD1
TGTGCCAGCAGACGGGACAAATTTGCCACTGAAGCTTTCTTT	CASRRDKFATEAFF	few	14	TRBV6-4	TRBJ1-1	NA
TGTGCCAGCAGACGGGGACTAGCGGGGGGAGGGGAAGAGACCCAGTACTTC	CASRRGLAGGGEETQYF	once	17	TRBV3-1/TRBV3-2	TRBJ2-5	TRBD2
TGTGCCTGGAGCTCATCGACGACAGGACCGGGGGGCCTTAATGAAAAACTGTTTTTT	CAWSSSTTGPGGLNEKLFF	NA	19	TRBV30	TRBJ1-4	NA
TGTGCCAGCAGCATGGCGGTCGGGGGACCCTATAATTCACCCCTCCACTTT	CASSMAVGGPYNSPLHF	NA	17	TRBV5-5	TRBJ1-6	NA
TGTGCCAGCAGTCCGTTTGAGGCAGCGAACACTGAAGCTTTCTTT	CASSPFEAANTEAFF	NA	15	TRBV27	TRBJ1-1	NA
TGTGCCTCTACAGGGGCAGGTGCGGTATACGAGCAGTACTTC	CASTGAGAVYEQYF	few	14	TRBV30	TRBJ2-7	TRBD1
TGCGCCAGCAGCTTGGGGATAGCGGGGGAGCAAGAAAACAATGAGCAGTTCTTC	CASSLGIAGEQENNEQFF	NA	18	TRBV5-1	TRBJ2-1	TRBD2
TGTGCCAGCAGTTTCAGTAATGAAAAACTGTTTTTT	CASSFSNEKLFF	NA	12	TRBV12-3/TRBV12-4	TRBJ1-4	NA
TGTGCCAGCAGCCCGAAACTAGCGGACCCTTCTTGGGGCACAGATACGCAGTATTTT	CASSPKLADPSWGTDTQYF	NA	19	TRBV3-1/TRBV3-2	TRBJ2-3	TRBD2
TGTGCCAGCACAACGACAGGGAGAGAGACCCAGTACTTC	CASTTTGRETQYF	NA	13	TRBV5-6	TRBJ2-5	TRBD1
TGTGCCAGCAGCCCCCAGGGTACGAACACTGAAGCTTTCTTT	CASSPQGTNTEAFF	NA	14	TRBV7-3	TRBJ1-1	NA
TGTGCCAGCGGCAGGTCGAGCTCTGGAAACACCATATATTTT	CASGRSSSGNTIYF	NA	14	TRBV27	TRBJ1-3	NA
TGTGCCAGCAGCCAGCAGGTTTCGAGCAACCAAGAGACCCAGTACTTC	CASSQQVSSNQETQYF	NA	16	TRBV3-1/TRBV3-2	TRBJ2-5	NA
TGTGCCTGGAAAGGATGGGGGGTGAGGTCTGGAAACACCATATATTTT	CAWKGWGVRSGNTIYF	NA	16	TRBV30	TRBJ1-3	NA
TGTGCCAGCAGCTTAGCTCTCGGGGACACTGAAGCTTTCTTT	CASSLALGDTEAFF	few	14	TRBV7-6	TRBJ1-1	NA
TGTGCCAGCATGGGAGAGGAGAAAACTGAAGCTTTCTTT	CASMGEEKTEAFF	NA	13	TRBV7-9	TRBJ1-1	NA
TGTGCCAGCAGTTTCTCCGGGACTATGAATGAGCAGTTCTTC	CASSFSGTMNEQFF	NA	14	TRBV6-5	TRBJ2-1	TRBD2
TGTGCCAGCAGCGTAGCCGGGGGGCAAGAGCAGTTCTTC	CASSVAGGQEQFF	NA	13	TRBV9	TRBJ2-1	NA
TGTGCCAGCAGCTTCCCGGTCCTTAATGAAAAACTGTTTTTT	CASSFPVLNEKLFF	few	14	TRBV7-9	TRBJ1-4	NA
TGTGCCAGCAGCTTAACACAGGGGTCCTACGAGCAGTACTTC	CASSLTQGSYEQYF	NA	14	TRBV7-9	TRBJ2-7	TRBD1
TGCGCCAGCAGCCACGGTGGGGCCGGGACTAGCGGGGGCCACTCCTACAATGAGCAGTTCTTC	CASSHGGAGTSGGHSYNEQFF	NA	21	TRBV4-1	TRBJ2-1	TRBD2
TGCGCCAGCAGCTGGGACACGGTGAACACTGAAGCTTTCTTT	CASSWDTVNTEAFF	NA	14	TRBV5-1	TRBJ1-1	NA
TGTGCCAGCAATGTACTAGCGGGGGCCCCCCTGTTCTTC	CASNVLAGAPLFF	NA	13	TRBV6-5	TRBJ2-1	TRBD2
TGTGCCAGTAGTATGACAGGGGGCGCTTCCTATAATTCACCCCTCCACTTT	CASSMTGGASYNSPLHF	NA	17	TRBV19	TRBJ1-6	TRBD1
TGCGCCAGCGGGACCGAGACAGGGGGGGAAAACATTCAGTACTTC	CASGTETGGENIQYF	NA	15	TRBV23-1	TRBJ2-4	TRBD1
TGCGCCAGCAGTGAGTCGAACTTGGAGACCCAGTACTTC	CASSESNLETQYF	once	13	TRBV10-1	TRBJ2-5	NA
TGTGCCAGCAGCCTGAAAGGGACTTCCCGCTCCTACAATGAGCAGTTCTTC	CASSLKGTSRSYNEQFF	NA	17	TRBV5-8	TRBJ2-1	NA
TGTGCCAGTCGACTAGCTCAGAACACCGGGGAGCTGTTTTTT	CASRLAQNTGELFF	few	14	TRBV19	TRBJ2-2	TRBD2
TGTGCCAGCTCGACCGGGACAGGGTCTGGAAACACCATATATTTT	CASSTGTGSGNTIYF	NA	15	TRBV19	TRBJ1-3	TRBD1
TGCGCCAGCAGCTTGGGAATTGGTGATACTTCTCAAGAGACCCAGTACTTC	CASSLGIGDTSQETQYF	NA	17	TRBV5-1	TRBJ2-5	NA
TGTGCCAGCAGCCAAGATTCATCCAGCGGGGCGCGAGAGCAGTACTTC	CASSQDSSSGAREQYF	NA	16	TRBV3-1/TRBV3-2	TRBJ2-7	TRBD2
TGTGCCAGCAGTCTGGGCGGGCGCACAGATACGCAGTATTTT	CASSLGGRTDTQYF	NA	14	TRBV27	TRBJ2-3	NA
TGTGCCAGCATAACCAGGACAGCTGCTCTAGGCGAGCAGTACTTC	CASITRTAALGEQYF	NA	15	TRBV28	TRBJ2-7	NA
TGTGCCAGCGGTCGAACACAGGGATTCGGCGGCCAAGAGACCCAGTACTTC	CASGRTQGFGGQETQYF	once	17	TRBV2	TRBJ2-5	NA
TGCGCCAGCAGCTTGGAGGCGACAGCGCTAGATACGCAGTATTTT	CASSLEATALDTQYF	few	15	TRBV5-1	TRBJ2-3	NA
TGTGCCAGCAGCCAGGGAAGCGGACAGGGTGGCAACACCATATATTTT	CASSQGSGQGGNTIYF	NA	16	TRBV3-1/TRBV3-2	TRBJ1-3	TRBD1
TGTGCCAGCAGCCAGGGAGGGGCGGAAAAACTGTTTTTT	CASSQGGAEKLFF	NA	13	TRBV14	TRBJ1-4	NA
TGTGCCAGCCTGGACAGGGGTCATTACAATGAGCAGTTCTTC	CASLDRGHYNEQFF	NA	14	TRBV6-5	TRBJ2-1	TRBD1
TGTGCCAGCCACGAAGGGAAGACAGGGAGGAGGTATAGCAATCAGCCCCAGCATTTT	CASHEGKTGRRYSNQPQHF	NA	19	TRBV19	TRBJ1-5	TRBD1